This T cell receptor beta chain was documented in a study of cytomegalovirus exposure and HLA in healthy donors. Study-wide findings and caveats: Later analysis revealed greater clonal expansion in HLA-associated TCR beta chains than in equally common others. In an earlier analysis, productive rearrangement rates for most beta V segments clustered near 87% or 30%.

The study ran its PCR with 60 Vbeta and 13 Jbeta primers. Repertoires were generated with immunoSEQ multiplex PCR, while TCRdb's copy carries only in-frame clones and drops some. The sample consists of 150,000 to 200,000 clones, roughly 79% of them appearing once. The CDR3 is 14 amino acids. Germline CDR1 reads PRHDT; CDR2 reads FYEKMQ (reference sequence). The V gene end was trimmed by 2 bases and the J gene end by 9 bases; junction bases not matched to a gene: 6. For this clone: Antigen: not known.

V and J are TRBV13 and TRBJ2-1, with 8 bases aligning to TRBD2. The receptor's source is a woman aged 40-49 years in good health and CMV-seronegative. Material for sequencing was PBMCs. The CDR3 loop reads CASSLSGRSGEQFF. The CDR3 coding sequence is TGTGCCAGCAGCTTAAGCGGGAGATCTGGTGAGCAGTTCTTC.